Each of the 19 T cell receptor beta chains below was sequenced from the same sample in a study of vaccination effects on CD4 cells after COVID-19. TCRdb keeps only in-frame clones here, not all; method: immunoSEQ multiplex PCR. The data contain tens of thousands of clones, 55% to 70% of them singletons. Sequencing in the ViraFEST assay came after antigen-specific CD4+ T cells had been expanded with viral peptide pools, which were used to stimulate PBMC. Between days 9 and 10 of culture, CD4+ T cells were separated out. Either the BNT162b2 or mRNA-1273 vaccine was given to participants in two doses. What these receptors recognize is not known. The specimen comprised CD4+ T cells from PBMCs cultured with SARS-CoV-2 spike peptides, sampled after COVID-19 vaccination. The receptor source for this set is a human donor who received a COVID-19 vaccine.

This clone was detected once. The V and J genes are TRBV18 and TRBJ1-2; no firm D call. The germline gives CDR1 KGHSH, CDR2 LQKENI. The CDR3 sequence is 14 residues long. The V gene lost 0 bases and the J gene lost 8 bases, with 13 bases spanning the gap. CDR3 loop: CASSPPGGPWGYTF. The CDR3 DNA reads as TGTGCCAGCTCACCACCCGGAGGGCCTTGGGGCTACACCTTC. Supplemented by reference TRBV18 and TRBJ1-2, the full variable domain reads NAGVMQNPRHLVRRRGQEARLRCSPMKGHSHVYWYRQLPEEGLKFMVYLQKENIIDESGMPKERFSAEFPKEGPSILRIQQVVRGDSAAYFCASSPPGGPWGYTFGSGTRLTVV.

The chain couples TRBV2 to TRBJ2-7; D possibly corresponds to TRBD1 (6 bases). From germline, CDR1 is SNHLY and CDR2 FYNNEI. The CDR3 has 17 amino acids. V lost 6 bases and J 3 bases, leaving 24 bases between the germline ends. CDR3 DNA sequence: TGTGCCAGCAGCCAGTTTACTTGGACAGAGAACCGCTACGAGCAGTACTTC. Translating gives CASSQFTWTENRYEQYF.

The chain joins TRBV2 to TRBJ2-7, with unresolved D. The CDR3 is 13 residues long. Deletions cut 1 base from V and 4 bases from J, with 8 bases between. Germline CDR1 SNHLY, CDR2 FYNNEI. The CDR3 DNA reads as TGTGCCAGCAGTGAAGGCAGCCAATACGAGCAGTACTTC. Amino acids: CASSEGSQYEQYF.

V usage is TRBV29-1 and J usage is TRBJ2-2; 9 bases agree with TRBD1. V shed 7 bases, J shed 1 base, and the junction held 4 bases outside the gene matches. This CDR3 is 14 amino acids long. The germline CDR1 and CDR2 sequences are SQVTM and ANQGSEA. Here the CDR3 reads CSAQGQGNTGELFF. DNA of the CDR3: TGCAGCGCTCAGGGACAGGGGAACACCGGGGAGCTGTTTTTT.

This clone occurred a few times. This chain links TRBV11-2 with TRBJ2-1, with unresolved D. Trimming removed 5 bases at V and 4 bases at J, with 3 bases between. The germline V gene encodes CDR1 SGHAT and CDR2 FQNNGV. The CDR3 totals 11 residues. The CDR3 protein is CASSMYNEQFF. The CDR3 nucleotides read TGTGCCAGCAGCATGTACAATGAGCAGTTCTTC.

This sequence joins TRBV5-1 and TRBJ1-2, with unresolved D. Trimming stripped 2 bases from V and 3 bases from J, with 14 bases between. Germline V gene lookup returns CDR1 SGHRS and CDR2 YFSETQ. The CDR3 loop spans 15 amino acids. The CDR3 nucleotides read TGCGCCAGCAGCTTCAGCGCGGGAGGTGACTATGGCTACACCTTC. It specifies CASSFSAGGDYGYTF.

The gene calls are TRBV18 and TRBJ1-3; 8 positions agree with TRBD1. Trimming took 6 bases from V and 0 from J; bases not matched to a gene: 7. The CDR3 sequence is 16 residues long. The germline CDR1 and CDR2 sequences are KGHSH and LQKENI. The CDR3 coding sequence is TGTGCCAGCTCGGTCGGACAGGGAGGCTCTGGAAACACCATATATTTT. Translation gives CASSVGQGGSGNTIYF.

This clone was observed a handful of times. The chain combines TRBV2 with TRBJ1-1; D unclear. The CDR3 spans 11 residues. V gave up 5 bases and J gave up 4 bases, with 5 bases separating them. Germline V gene sequence: CDR1 SNHLY, CDR2 FYNNEI. Here the CDR3 DNA reads TGTGCCAGCAGTTGGCTCACTGAAGCTTTCTTT. Protein: CASSWLTEAFF. Based on the CDR3 plus reference TRBV2 and TRBJ1-1, the full variable domain is EPEVTQTPSHQVTQMGQEVILRCVPISNHLYFYWYRQILGQKVEFLVSFYNNEISEKSEIFDDQFSVERPDGSNFTLKIRSTKLEDSAMYFCASSWLTEAFFGQGTRLTVV.

J is TRBJ1-5 and V is TRBV27; 8 bases fit TRBD1. From germline, CDR1 is MNHEY and CDR2 SMNVEV (reference sequence). CDR3 size: 19 residues. Trimming removed 6 bases from V and 0 bases from J; junction bases left unmatched: 16. The CDR3 region is CASRPTPGTGSYSNQPQHF. CDR3 in DNA: TGTGCCAGCAGACCCACCCCGGGGACAGGATCCTATAGCAATCAGCCCCAGCATTTT.

The chain is built from TRBV6-4 and TRBJ1-1, with TRBD1 matching over 8 bases. The CDR3 is made up of 18 amino acids. CDR1 MRHNA and CDR2 SNTAGT come from the germline V gene. J lost 4 bases, V lost 0 bases, and 13 bases had no gene match. This CDR3 reads CASSDSIRTGSSGTEAFF. The DNA of the CDR3 is TGTGCCAGCAGTGACTCAATCCGGACAGGGTCTTCGGGCACTGAAGCTTTCTTT.

The V gene is TRBV2, the J gene TRBJ2-2; possibly TRBD1 or TRBD2 for D (5 bases each). The CDR3 totals 11 residues. V was pared by 6 bases and J by 6 bases, with 5 bases between. Germline V gene sequence: CDR1 SNHLY, CDR2 FYNNEI. The DNA of the CDR3 is TGTGCCAGCAGGGGGGCCGGGGAGCTGTTTTTT. This gives the protein CASRGAGELFF.

The chain carries TRBV12-3 or TRBV12-4 and TRBJ2-3; D possibly uses TRBD1 or TRBD2 (5 bases each). The CDR3 length is 12 residues. V shed 3 bases and J shed 10 bases, with 11 bases lying between them. CDR3 protein: CASSLGDRPQYF. The DNA for the CDR3 is TGTGCCAGCAGTTTGGGGGACCGCCCGCAGTATTTT.

The chain has TRBV5-8 and TRBJ1-5, with 8 positions matching TRBD1. The germline V gene encodes CDR1 SGHTS and CDR2 YDEGEE. There are 20 residues in the CDR3. Germline trimming cut 1 base from V and 0 bases from J; bases unmatched to any gene: 15. As DNA, the CDR3 is TGTGCCAGCAGCTTGCAACACCATTCAGGGGGCTGGGATAGCAATCAGCCCCAGCATTTT. This gives the protein CASSLQHHSGGWDSNQPQHF.

This sequence joins TRBV2 and TRBJ1-4; a weak D match, TRBD1 (5 bases). CDR3 length: 13 amino acids. Trimming removed 8 bases from V and 4 bases from J, with 11 bases in between. Looked up from germline, CDR1 is SNHLY and CDR2 is FYNNEI. CDR3 DNA: TGTGCCAGCCTTAAACAGGATAATGAAAAACTGTTTTTT. Translated: CASLKQDNEKLFF.

This clone was seen a handful of times. V and J are TRBV4-1 and TRBJ2-5; a possible D gene is TRBD2 (6 bases). The V end was cut by 0 bases, the J end by 8 bases, with 19 bases between. The V gene's germline CDR1 is MGHRA and CDR2 YSYEKL. The CDR3 is made up of 16 amino acids. CDR3 sequence (DNA): TGCGCCAGCAGCCAAGACGGCAGTGCGGGATGGGATACCCAGTACTTC. This encodes CASSQDGSAGWDTQYF.

This clone was seen a single time. The V call is TRBV7-9, the J call TRBJ2-3; the match to TRBD2 covers 8 bases. Germline CDR1 and CDR2: SEHNR and FQNEAQ (reference sequence). V lost 7 bases and J lost 6; bases outside the gene matches: 6. This CDR3 has 13 amino acids. The CDR3 DNA is TGTGCCAGCACTGGACTAGCATGGGATACGCAGTATTTT. Translation: CASTGLAWDTQYF. Using reference TRBV7-9 and TRBJ2-3 for the parts outside the CDR3, the full variable domain is DTGVSQNPRHKITKRGQNVTFRCDPISEHNRLYWYRQTLGQGPEFLTYFQNEAQLEKSRLLSDRFSAERPKGSFSTLEIQRTEQGDSAMYLCASTGLAWDTQYFGPGTRLTVL.

The V and J genes are TRBV7-9 and TRBJ2-2; TRBD2 matches at 12 bases. V shed 9 bases, J shed 5 bases, and the junction held 7 bases outside the gene matches. This CDR3 has 15 amino acids. Germline lookup yields CDR1 SEHNR and CDR2 FQNEAQ (reference sequence). The CDR3 loop is CAREAGTSGTGELFF. The CDR3 DNA reads TGTGCCAGAGAGGCCGGGACTAGCGGGACCGGGGAGCTGTTTTTT.

CDR3 region: CASRGTGNQPQHF. As DNA, the CDR3 is TGTGCCAGCAGAGGGACAGGCAATCAGCCCCAGCATTTT. The chain recombines TRBV6-5 with TRBJ1-5; 7 bases are a match to TRBD1. The V and J ends lost 6 bases and 2 bases, in that order; junction bases with no gene match: 1. Germline V gives CDR1 MNHEY, CDR2 SVGAGI. The CDR3 runs 13 residues.

This clone appeared a single time. The V gene is TRBV19, the J gene TRBJ2-2; 10 bases line up with TRBD1. The CDR3 loop spans 16 amino acids. Trimming cost V 5 bases and J 0 bases; bases outside gene matches: 3. CDR1 is LNHDA and CDR2 is SQIVND in the germline V gene (reference sequence). This CDR3 is CASSPGTGANTGELFF. In nucleotides, the CDR3 is TGTGCCAGTAGTCCTGGGACAGGGGCGAACACCGGGGAGCTGTTTTTT. Drawing the rest from reference TRBV19 and TRBJ2-2, the complete variable domain is DGGITQSPKYLFRKEGQNVTLSCEQNLNHDAMYWYRQDPGQGLRLIYYSQIVNDFQKGDIAEGYSVSREKKESFPLTVTSAQKNPTAFYLCASSPGTGANTGELFFGEGSRLTVL.